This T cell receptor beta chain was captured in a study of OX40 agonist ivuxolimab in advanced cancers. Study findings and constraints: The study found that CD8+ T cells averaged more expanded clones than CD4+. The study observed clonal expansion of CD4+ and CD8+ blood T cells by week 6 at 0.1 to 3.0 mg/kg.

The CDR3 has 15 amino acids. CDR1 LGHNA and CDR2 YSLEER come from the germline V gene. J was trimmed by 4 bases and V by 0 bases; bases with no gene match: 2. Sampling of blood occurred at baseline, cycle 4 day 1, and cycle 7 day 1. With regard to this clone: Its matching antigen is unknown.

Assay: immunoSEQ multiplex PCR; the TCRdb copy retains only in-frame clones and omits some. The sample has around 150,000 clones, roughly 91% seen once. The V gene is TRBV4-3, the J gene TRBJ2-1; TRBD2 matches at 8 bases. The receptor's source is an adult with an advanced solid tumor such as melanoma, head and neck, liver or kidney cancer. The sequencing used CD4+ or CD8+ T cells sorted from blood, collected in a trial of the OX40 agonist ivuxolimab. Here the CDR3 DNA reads TGCGCCAGCAGCCAAGATCGGGGGGGTTACAATGAGCAGTTCTTC. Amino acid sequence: CASSQDRGGYNEQFF.